A selection of T cell receptor beta chains follows, all from one sample in a study of CD8+CD57+ T cells in acquired aplastic anemia. TCRdb itself ran the reads through MiXCR, one entry per CDR3 protein. The data show approximately 220,000 distinct CDR3 sequences, with approximately 45% seen just once and over 7.5% held by the top ten. The sequencing input was sorted CD4+, CD8+, or CD8+CD57+ T cells (not recorded which) from PBMCs. The receptors were gathered from a human donor with aplastic anemia. CDR3s include the opening cysteine and the closing phenylalanine or tryptophan. The order of the fields is clone size, V gene, J gene, CDR3 length, D gene, CDR3 protein, CDR3 DNA. D genes are given only for firm matches. Size is omitted from some rows. Given values are once, few, many or a class for expanded clones.

>many|TRBV13|TRBJ2-2|15|TRBD2
CASSSERGGTGELFF
TGTGCCAGCAGCTCAGAGCGGGGGGGCACCGGGGAGCTGTTTTTT
>.|TRBV19|TRBJ1-1|13|.
CASNFRESIRAFF
TGTGCCAGTAATTTCCGGGAGTCTATCAGGGCTTTCTTT
>.|TRBV7-9|TRBJ2-7|16|TRBD1
CASSLRDRGKRYEQYF
TGTGCCAGCAGCCTCCGGGACAGGGGAAAACGCTACGAGCAGTACTTC
>.|TRBV6-1|TRBJ2-2|14|.
CASSSGPYTGELFF
TGTGCCAGCAGTAGCGGCCCATACACCGGGGAGCTGTTTTTT
>once|TRBV7-2|TRBJ2-7|14|TRBD2
CASSFSSGGDEQYF
TGTGCCAGCAGCTTTAGTAGCGGGGGGGACGAGCAGTACTTC
>.|TRBV19|TRBJ1-6|16|TRBD1
CASSIGQGAMNSPLHF
TGTGCCAGTAGTATAGGACAGGGGGCGATGAATTCACCCCTCCACTTT
>.|TRBV20-1|TRBJ2-1|16|TRBD1
CSASGSGQGKYNEQFF
TGCAGTGCTAGCGGTTCCGGACAGGGGAAATACAATGAGCAGTTCTTC
>.|TRBV11-2|TRBJ1-1|19|TRBD1
CASSLDKRSPGGRDTEAFF
TGTGCCAGCAGCTTAGACAAGCGGAGCCCAGGGGGCAGGGACACTGAAGCTTTCTTT
>.|TRBV19|TRBJ1-2|12|.
CASNPGESGYTF
TGTGCCAGTAATCCAGGGGAGAGTGGCTACACCTTC
>.|TRBV20-1|TRBJ1-2|11|.
CSARQGAGYTF
TGCAGTGCTCGGCAGGGTGCTGGCTACACCTTC
>many|TRBV7-6|TRBJ2-7|14|.
CASSLGIVSYEQYF
TGTGCCAGCAGCTTAGGTATAGTTTCCTACGAGCAGTACTTC
>many|TRBV7-8|TRBJ2-1|16|TRBD2
CASSYHLGGRANEQFF
TGTGCCAGCAGCTATCATCTTGGCGGGAGAGCCAATGAGCAGTTCTTC
>.|TRBV4-1|TRBJ1-1|14|.
CASRDTDRRGSAFF
TGCGCCAGCAGAGATACTGACCGGCGGGGATCAGCTTTCTTT
>many|TRBV12-3/TRBV12-4|TRBJ1-2|16|.
CASSLAPGGGSYGYTF
TGTGCCAGCAGTTTAGCGCCCGGGGGCGGAAGCTATGGCTACACCTTC
>many|TRBV9|TRBJ2-1|13|.
CASSSGRGNEQFF
TGTGCCAGCAGCTCGGGACGGGGGAATGAGCAGTTCTTC
>.|TRBV19|TRBJ2-7|14|.
CASSFDRTSYEQYF
TGTGCCAGTAGTTTCGATAGGACCTCCTACGAGCAGTACTTC
>.|TRBV30|TRBJ2-3|15|.
CAWTLVGISTDTQYF
TGTGCCTGGACCCTAGTCGGGATCAGTACAGATACGCAGTATTTT
>many|TRBV7-9|TRBJ2-1|15|TRBD2
CASSTTSGRAPEQFF
TGTGCCAGCAGCACAACTAGCGGGAGGGCCCCTGAGCAGTTCTTC
>.|TRBV19|TRBJ2-7|13|.
CASRLTESYEQYF
TGTGCCAGCCGTTTGACGGAGTCCTACGAGCAGTACTTC
>.|TRBV15|TRBJ1-5|13|.
CATSRDKFQPQHF
TGTGCCACCAGCAGAGATAAATTTCAGCCCCAGCATTTT
>.|TRBV5-6|TRBJ2-5|14|TRBD2
CASSFRTSGSLGDF
TGTGCCAGCAGCTTCAGGACTAGCGGGAGCCTCGGGGACTTC
>many|TRBV19|TRBJ2-7|17|.
CASSMWFVTPGFDEQYF
TGTGCCAGTAGTATGTGGTTTGTGACTCCGGGGTTCGACGAGCAGTACTTC
>many|TRBV11-2|TRBJ2-5|15|TRBD2
CASSPRLAGAETQYF
TGTGCCAGCAGCCCCCGACTAGCTGGGGCGGAGACCCAGTACTTC
>many|TRBV28|TRBJ2-7|10|.
CASSVSEQYF
TGTGCCAGCAGTGTAAGCGAGCAGTACTTC
>many|TRBV7-8|TRBJ1-5|15|TRBD1
CASSQGGTGWQPQHF
TGTGCCAGCAGCCAAGGGGGGACAGGGTGGCAGCCCCAGCATTTT
>few|TRBV5-1|TRBJ1-2|13|TRBD1
CASSLETGGGYTF
TGCGCCAGCAGCTTGGAGACAGGGGGAGGCTACACCTTC
>.|TRBV27|TRBJ1-1|15|.
CASSYPGGPNTEAFF
TGTGCCAGCAGTTACCCGGGGGGCCCGAACACTGAAGCTTTCTTT
>.|TRBV5-1|TRBJ2-7|14|.
CASSLGDNSYEQYF
TGCGCCAGCAGCTTGGGGGACAACTCCTACGAGCAGTACTTC
>.|TRBV20-1|TRBJ1-1|12|.
CSARDGQGEAFF
TGCAGTGCTCGGGACGGGCAGGGTGAAGCTTTCTTT
>.|TRBV2|TRBJ1-6|15|.
CASSAVKLGNSPLHF
TGTGCCAGCAGTGCAGTAAAGCTAGGGAATTCACCCCTCCACTTT
>once|TRBV7-9|TRBJ1-2|13|TRBD1
CASSAPTGMVYTF
TGTGCCAGCAGCGCACCGACAGGGATGGTCTACACCTTC
>.|TRBV19|TRBJ1-1|15|TRBD1
CASSFPGQINTEAFF
TGTGCCAGTAGTTTTCCGGGACAGATTAACACTGAAGCTTTCTTT
>many|TRBV10-3|TRBJ2-2|16|TRBD1
CAIRDNRDSNTGELFF
TGTGCCATCAGGGATAACCGGGACAGTAACACCGGGGAGCTGTTTTTT
>many|TRBV10-2|TRBJ1-2|17|.
CASSHYSRDTDAYGYTF
TGCGCCAGCAGCCACTACAGCCGGGACACCGATGCCTATGGCTACACCTTC
>.|TRBV10-3|TRBJ2-7|14|TRBD2
CASAGVGGGYEQYF
TGTGCCAGCGCAGGCGTGGGCGGGGGCTACGAGCAGTACTTC
>few|TRBV12-5|TRBJ2-2|16|.
CASGPDWGENTGELFF
TGTGCTAGTGGTCCCGACTGGGGGGAGAACACCGGGGAGCTGTTTTTT
>many|TRBV20-1|TRBJ2-7|15|TRBD1
CSARGDRHSSYEQYF
TGCAGTGCTAGAGGGGACAGACATAGCTCCTACGAGCAGTACTTC
>many|TRBV7-9|TRBJ2-1|16|TRBD2
CASSPPGLAGNNEQFF
TGTGCCAGCAGCCCCCCGGGACTAGCGGGAAACAATGAGCAGTTCTTC
>once|TRBV12-3/TRBV12-4|TRBJ2-7|12|.
CASSLVTYEQCF
TGTGCCAGCAGTTTAGTCACCTACGAGCAGTGCTTC